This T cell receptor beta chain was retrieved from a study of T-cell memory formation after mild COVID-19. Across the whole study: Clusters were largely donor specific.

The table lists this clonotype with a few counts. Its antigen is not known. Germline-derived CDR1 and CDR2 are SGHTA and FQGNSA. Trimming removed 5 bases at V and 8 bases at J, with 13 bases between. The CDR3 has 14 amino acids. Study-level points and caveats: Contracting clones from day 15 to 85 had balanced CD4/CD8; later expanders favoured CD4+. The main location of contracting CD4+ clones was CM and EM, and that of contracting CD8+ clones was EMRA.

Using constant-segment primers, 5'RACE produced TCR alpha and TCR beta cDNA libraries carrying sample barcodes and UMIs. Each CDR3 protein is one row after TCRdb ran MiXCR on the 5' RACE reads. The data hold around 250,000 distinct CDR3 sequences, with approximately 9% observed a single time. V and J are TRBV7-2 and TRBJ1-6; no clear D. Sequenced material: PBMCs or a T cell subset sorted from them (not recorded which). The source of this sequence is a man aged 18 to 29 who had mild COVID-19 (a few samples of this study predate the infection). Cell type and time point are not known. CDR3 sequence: CASSPSKADSPLHF. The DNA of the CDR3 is TGTGCCAGCAGCCCATCGAAGGCCGATTCACCCCTCCACTTT.